This T cell receptor (beta chain) was sequenced in a study of blood T cell repertoires in COVID-19. In the study overall: COVID-19 samples collected from the United States, Italy and Spain covered acute and convalescent phases.

Assay used: immunoSEQ multiplex PCR; TCRdb lists only in-frame clones, some missing. The profile shows about 15,000 clones, 70% to 90% of them singletons. Germline V CDR1 and CDR2: SGHVS, FNYEAQ. V shed 5 bases and J 4 bases; nucleotides not matched to a gene: 2. The CDR3 runs to 15 residues. The rearrangement joins TRBV7-6 to TRBJ2-3; 14 positions match TRBD2. The receptor comes from a man between 65 and 80 years old in a cohort sampled during active COVID-19. Material for sequencing was peripheral blood. DNA of the CDR3: TGTGCCAGCAGCAAGGGACTAGCGGGAGCAGATACGCAGTATTTT. Translated: CASSKGLAGADTQYF.